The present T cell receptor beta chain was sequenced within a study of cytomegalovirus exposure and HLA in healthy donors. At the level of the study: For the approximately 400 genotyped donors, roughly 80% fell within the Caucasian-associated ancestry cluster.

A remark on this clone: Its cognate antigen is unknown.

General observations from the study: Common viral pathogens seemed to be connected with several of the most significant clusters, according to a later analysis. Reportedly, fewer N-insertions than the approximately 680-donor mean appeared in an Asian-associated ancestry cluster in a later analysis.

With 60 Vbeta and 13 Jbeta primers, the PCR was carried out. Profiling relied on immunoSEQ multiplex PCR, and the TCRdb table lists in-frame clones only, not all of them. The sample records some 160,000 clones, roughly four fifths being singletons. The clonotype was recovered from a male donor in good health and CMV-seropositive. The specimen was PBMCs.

The chain's CDR3 is CASIAGTEAFF. Here the CDR3 DNA reads TGTGCCAGCATTGCAGGCACTGAAGCTTTCTTT. This chain links TRBV2 with TRBJ1-1; D gene uncertain. Deletions cut 7 bases from V and 4 bases from J, with 7 bases between. The CDR3 extends over 11 amino acids. CDR1 is SNHLY, CDR2 FYNNEI, per germline.